Listed below are T cell receptor beta chains from one sample, sequenced in a study of EBV T-cell therapy then PD-1 blockade in nasopharyngeal carcinoma. Data came from immunoSEQ multiplex PCR; TCRdb stores just in-frame clones and leaves some out. This table holds 20,000 or so clones, roughly 80% found once. Their recognized antigens are unknown. The input for sequencing was CD8+ T cells from blood, taken between days 200 and 300 from a patient whose treatment included autologous EBV-specific T cells and nivolumab. These receptors all come from a man aged 35 to 55 with nasopharyngeal carcinoma. Both conserved end residues are part of each CDR3. Each record gives: V gene, clone size, D gene, J gene, CDR3 length, CDR3 DNA, CDR3 protein. A D gene is named only where the DNA matches it firmly. Part of the rows lack a size; the others show once, few, many or a class for expanded clones.

v_call: TRBV18
clone_size: NA
d_call: TRBD1
j_call: TRBJ2-7
cdr3_length: 16
cdr3_nt: TGTGCCAGCTCACCCGGACAGGGTCAAAGGAGCTACGAGCAGTACTTC
cdr3_aa: CASSPGQGQRSYEQYF

v_call: TRBV7-9
clone_size: NA
d_call: NA
j_call: TRBJ2-7
cdr3_length: 14
cdr3_nt: TGTGCCAGCAGCTTATGGACCCCTGACTACGAGCAGTACTTC
cdr3_aa: CASSLWTPDYEQYF

v_call: TRBV7-8
clone_size: NA
d_call: TRBD2
j_call: TRBJ2-1
cdr3_length: 13
cdr3_nt: TGTGCCAGCATAGCGGGGGGGTGGAATGAGCAGTTCTTC
cdr3_aa: CASIAGGWNEQFF

v_call: TRBV9
clone_size: NA
d_call: NA
j_call: TRBJ2-5
cdr3_length: 15
cdr3_nt: TGTGCCAGCAGCTCAGATGGGGGTCACCAAGAGACCCAGTACTTC
cdr3_aa: CASSSDGGHQETQYF

v_call: TRBV6-5
clone_size: NA
d_call: NA
j_call: TRBJ2-3
cdr3_length: 16
cdr3_nt: TGTGCCAGCAGTTCACTCAGGGAGTTGAGCACAGATACGCAGTATTTT
cdr3_aa: CASSSLRELSTDTQYF

v_call: TRBV14
clone_size: NA
d_call: NA
j_call: TRBJ2-7
cdr3_length: 13
cdr3_nt: TGTGCCAGCAGCCACGGGGGAGGCTACGAGCAGTACTTC
cdr3_aa: CASSHGGGYEQYF

v_call: TRBV10-3
clone_size: NA
d_call: NA
j_call: TRBJ2-1
cdr3_length: 12
cdr3_nt: TGTGCCATCAGTGAGTCTAGTGTTGAGCAGTTCTTC
cdr3_aa: CAISESSVEQFF

v_call: TRBV6-1
clone_size: NA
d_call: NA
j_call: TRBJ1-6
cdr3_length: 12
cdr3_nt: TGTGCCAGCAGTGAATATAATTCACCCCTCCACTTT
cdr3_aa: CASSEYNSPLHF

v_call: TRBV6-5
clone_size: NA
d_call: NA
j_call: TRBJ1-1
cdr3_length: 13
cdr3_nt: TGTGCCAGCAGCGGAGGATGGGACACTGAAGCTTTCTTT
cdr3_aa: CASSGGWDTEAFF

v_call: TRBV29-1
clone_size: NA
d_call: NA
j_call: TRBJ2-7
cdr3_length: 11
cdr3_nt: TGCAGCGGGGATAAAAGGGGCGAGCAGTACTTC
cdr3_aa: CSGDKRGEQYF

v_call: TRBV12-3/TRBV12-4
clone_size: NA
d_call: NA
j_call: TRBJ1-2
cdr3_length: 12
cdr3_nt: TGTGCCAGCAGTTTAGAGGGGTATGGCTACACCTTC
cdr3_aa: CASSLEGYGYTF

v_call: TRBV5-3
clone_size: NA
d_call: NA
j_call: TRBJ1-5
cdr3_length: 18
cdr3_nt: TGTGCCAGAAGCTTACGCGACCCGAGACAGCCTAGGAATCAGCCCCAGCATTTT
cdr3_aa: CARSLRDPRQPRNQPQHF

v_call: TRBV12-3/TRBV12-4
clone_size: NA
d_call: NA
j_call: TRBJ2-7
cdr3_length: 12
cdr3_nt: TGTGCCAGCAGTCCCGGACTGAACGAGCAGTACTTC
cdr3_aa: CASSPGLNEQYF

v_call: TRBV6-4
clone_size: medium-sized
d_call: TRBD1
j_call: TRBJ2-2
cdr3_length: 15
cdr3_nt: TGTGCCAGCAGTGACGGACAGGGCGACACCGGGGAGCTGTTTTTT
cdr3_aa: CASSDGQGDTGELFF

v_call: TRBV15
clone_size: NA
d_call: NA
j_call: TRBJ1-5
cdr3_length: 15
cdr3_nt: TGTGCCACCCAAGCGGGGGGTGGAGGCAATCAGCCCCAGCATTTT
cdr3_aa: CATQAGGGGNQPQHF

v_call: TRBV6-4
clone_size: NA
d_call: NA
j_call: TRBJ2-7
cdr3_length: 14
cdr3_nt: TGTGCCAGCAGTAAAGGGACGGGATCCTACGAGCAGTACTTC
cdr3_aa: CASSKGTGSYEQYF

v_call: TRBV2
clone_size: NA
d_call: NA
j_call: TRBJ2-1
cdr3_length: 15
cdr3_nt: TGTGCCAGCCCCGGGGGACAGTCAAGGGGGAATGAGCAGTTCTTC
cdr3_aa: CASPGGQSRGNEQFF